These 13 T cell receptor beta chains came from one sample sequenced in a study of blood T cell repertoires in COVID-19. Repertoires were generated with immunoSEQ multiplex PCR, while TCRdb's copy carries only in-frame clones and drops some. The data contain roughly 270,000 clones, roughly 80% of them singletons. The sequencing sample was made of PBMCs or T cells enriched from blood (not recorded which). The receptors originated from a man aged 35 to 55 who had been exposed to COVID-19.

Note on this clone: Other DNA variants within this sample encode the same CDR3. V is TRBV29-1 and J is TRBJ2-1; 11 bases fit TRBD2. This CDR3 is 13 amino acids long. Germline CDR1 is SQVTM and CDR2 is ANQGSEA. The ends lost 4 bases at V and 7 bases at J; junction bases unmatched: 3. The CDR3 sequence is CSVVRTSGNEQFF. For the CDR3, the DNA is TGCAGCGTTGTCAGGACTAGCGGGAATGAGCAGTTCTTC.

The chain joins TRBV7-6 to TRBJ1-3, with unresolved D. The CDR3 totals 16 residues. Trimming took off 1 base at V and 2 bases at J, with 12 bases between the two ends. Germline-derived CDR1 and CDR2 are SGHVS and FNYEAQ. The CDR3 nucleotides are TGTGCCAGCAGCTTAGGTGCCCCGGGAGCTGGAAACACCATATATTTT. Translating gives CASSLGAPGAGNTIYF.

The rearrangement links TRBV10-3 to TRBJ1-1, with 10 bases identical to TRBD1. CDR3 length: 16 amino acids. Germline values: CDR1 ENHRY, CDR2 SYGVKD. V shed 6 bases and J 4 bases; nucleotides not matched to a gene: 11. DNA for the CDR3: TGTGCCATCAGGATGACAGGGGGCGTCCGTGGCACTGAAGCTTTCTTT. Translating gives CAIRMTGGVRGTEAFF.

The CDR3 region has the DNA TGTGCCAGCTCACCAGACAGGATGAACACTGAAGCTTTCTTT. Protein sequence: CASSPDRMNTEAFF. The J gene is TRBJ1-1, the V gene TRBV18; D is perhaps TRBD1 (6 bases). The CDR3 has 14 residues. CDR1 and CDR2 (germline): KGHSH, LQKENI. With 2 bases removed from V and 0 bases from J, the gap between germline ends came to 7 bases.

This chain connects TRBV5-6 to TRBJ2-5, with TRBD2 as a possible D gene (5 bases). The germline V and J ends were trimmed by 4 bases and 7 bases, with 20 bases remaining between them. The CDR3 is 15 residues long. Looked up from germline, CDR1 is SGHDT and CDR2 is YYEEEE. In DNA, the CDR3 is TGTGCCAGCAGCCCTCCGGGGTCATACGTGGGGACCCAGTACTTC. Amino acid sequence: CASSPPGSYVGTQYF.

This sequence joins TRBV5-8 and TRBJ2-7, with TRBD2 as a possible D gene (5 bases). The CDR3 covers 14 residues. Trimming took off 4 bases at V and 6 bases at J, with 17 bases between the two ends. Germline CDR1 is SGHTS and CDR2 is YDEGEE. In nucleotides, the CDR3 is TGTGCCAGCAGCCGGGGTCGGTTGGACTCCGAGCAGTACTTC. Protein sequence: CASSRGRLDSEQYF.

J is TRBJ1-1 and V is TRBV5-1; D is uncertain. The CDR3 is made up of 17 amino acids. Germline CDR1 SGHRS, CDR2 YFSETQ. The V and J ends lost 0 bases and 0 bases respectively, with 15 bases between them. The chain's CDR3 is CASSLARSGNLNTEAFF. The CDR3 coding sequence is TGCGCCAGCAGCTTGGCCAGGTCCGGAAATTTGAACACTGAAGCTTTCTTT.

This sequence joins TRBV19 and TRBJ2-1; 7 bases are a match to TRBD2. The junction had 6 bases not matched to a gene; V was cut back by 4 bases and J by 0 bases. Germline CDR1 and CDR2: LNHDA and SQIVND (reference sequence). The CDR3 has 16 amino acids. Here the CDR3 DNA reads TGTGCCAGTAGTAAACCGGGACTAACCTCCTACAATGAGCAGTTCTTC. Translated, it gives CASSKPGLTSYNEQFF.

V is TRBV30 and J is TRBJ1-5; D remains unclear. CDR1 and CDR2 (germline): GTSNPN, SVGIG (reference sequence). This CDR3 is 13 amino acids long. V gave up 5 bases and J gave up 3 bases, with 11 bases separating them. The CDR3 is CAWGAGHNQPQHF. As DNA, the CDR3 is TGTGCCTGGGGAGCAGGTCACAATCAGCCCCAGCATTTT.

Turning to this clone: The same CDR3 also results from other DNA sequences found in this sample. V usage is TRBV12-5 and J usage is TRBJ2-5; 12 nucleotides line up with TRBD2. Looked up from germline, CDR1 is LGHNT and CDR2 is FRNRAP. The CDR3 has 13 amino acids. After removal of 6 bases from V and 4 bases from J, the junction contained 0 bases not matched to a gene. The CDR3 loop reads CASGLAGGETQYF. CDR3 DNA sequence: TGTGCTAGTGGACTAGCGGGAGGAGAGACCCAGTACTTC.

This clone appeared a single time. The V gene is TRBV19, the J gene TRBJ1-5; a weak D match, TRBD1 (6 bases). Trimming took off 9 bases at V and 5 bases at J, with 20 bases between the two ends. This CDR3 comprises 15 residues. The germline V gene has CDR1 LNHDA and CDR2 SQIVND (reference sequence). The CDR3 DNA sequence: TGTGCCAGCAGCCTCAATAACAGGGTTGATCAGCCCCAGCATTTT. Protein product: CASSLNNRVDQPQHF.

CDR3 nucleotides: TGTGCCAGCAGCCAAGTAAAAGGGAGACAGGGCTATGGCTACACCTTC. This encodes CASSQVKGRQGYGYTF. The chain carries TRBV3-1 (or the pseudogene TRBV3-2) and TRBJ1-2; 7 nucleotides line up with TRBD1. The CDR3 is 16 amino acids. The germline V gene has CDR1 LGHDT and CDR2 YNNKEL (reference sequence). V lost 1 base, J lost 4 bases, and 9 bases stayed unmatched.

The genes are TRBV7-6 and TRBJ2-7; 8 positions agree with TRBD2. CDR3 length equals 15 residues. The germline CDR1 and CDR2 sequences are SGHVS and FNYEAQ. After removal of 4 bases from V and 3 bases from J, the junction contained 8 bases not matched to a gene. The DNA for the CDR3 is TGTGCCAGCAGCTCCGGGGGGGACGGAGACTACGAGCAGTACTTC. Amino acids: CASSSGGDGDYEQYF.